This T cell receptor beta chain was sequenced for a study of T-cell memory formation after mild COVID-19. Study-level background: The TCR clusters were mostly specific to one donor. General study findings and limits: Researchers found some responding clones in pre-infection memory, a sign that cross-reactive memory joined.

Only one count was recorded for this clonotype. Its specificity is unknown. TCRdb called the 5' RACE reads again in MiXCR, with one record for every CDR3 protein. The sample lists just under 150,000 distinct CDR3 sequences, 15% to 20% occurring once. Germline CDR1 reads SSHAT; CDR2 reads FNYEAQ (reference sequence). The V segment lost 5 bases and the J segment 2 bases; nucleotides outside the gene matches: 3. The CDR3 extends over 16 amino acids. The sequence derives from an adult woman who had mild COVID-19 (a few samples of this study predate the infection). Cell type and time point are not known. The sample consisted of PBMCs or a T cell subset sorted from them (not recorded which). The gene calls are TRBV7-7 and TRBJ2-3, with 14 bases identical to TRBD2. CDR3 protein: CASSEGLAGVTDTQYF. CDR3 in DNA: TGTGCCAGCAGCGAGGGACTAGCGGGGGTCACAGATACGCAGTATTTT.